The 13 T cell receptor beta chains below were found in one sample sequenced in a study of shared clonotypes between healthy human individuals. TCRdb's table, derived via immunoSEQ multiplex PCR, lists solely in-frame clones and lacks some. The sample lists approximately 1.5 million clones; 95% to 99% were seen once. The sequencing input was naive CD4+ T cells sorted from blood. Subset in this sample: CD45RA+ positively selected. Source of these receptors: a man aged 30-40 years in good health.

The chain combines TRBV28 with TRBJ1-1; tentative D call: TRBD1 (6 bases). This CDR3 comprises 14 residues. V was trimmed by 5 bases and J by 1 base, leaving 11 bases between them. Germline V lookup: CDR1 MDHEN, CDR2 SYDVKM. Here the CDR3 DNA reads TGTGCCAGCAGTCTGGCGGGACAGAACACTGAAGCTTTCTTT. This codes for CASSLAGQNTEAFF.

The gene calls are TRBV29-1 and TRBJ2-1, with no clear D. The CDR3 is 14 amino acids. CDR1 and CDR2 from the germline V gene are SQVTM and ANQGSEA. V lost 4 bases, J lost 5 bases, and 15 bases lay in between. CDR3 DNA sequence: TGCAGCGTTGGATGGAAAACGGAGCACAATGAGCAGTTCTTC. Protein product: CSVGWKTEHNEQFF.

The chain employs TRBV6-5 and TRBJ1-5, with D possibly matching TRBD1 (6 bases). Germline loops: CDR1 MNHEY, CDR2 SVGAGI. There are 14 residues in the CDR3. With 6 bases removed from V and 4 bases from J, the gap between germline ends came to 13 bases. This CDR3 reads CASRTGGLNQPQHF. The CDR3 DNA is TGTGCCAGCAGGACAGGAGGGCTAAATCAGCCCCAGCATTTT.

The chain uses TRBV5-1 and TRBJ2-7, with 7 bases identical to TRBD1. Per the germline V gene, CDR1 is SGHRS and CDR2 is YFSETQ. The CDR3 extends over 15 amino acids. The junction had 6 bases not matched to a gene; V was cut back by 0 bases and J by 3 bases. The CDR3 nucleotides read TGCGCCAGCAGCTTGGAGACAGGGCTATTCTACGAGCAGTACTTC. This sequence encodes CASSLETGLFYEQYF.

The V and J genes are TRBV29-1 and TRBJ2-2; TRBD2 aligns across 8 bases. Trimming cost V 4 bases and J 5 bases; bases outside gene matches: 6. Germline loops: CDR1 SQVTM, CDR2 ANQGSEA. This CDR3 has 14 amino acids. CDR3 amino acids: CSVGERETTGELFF. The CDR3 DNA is TGCAGCGTTGGTGAGCGGGAGACAACCGGGGAGCTGTTTTTT.

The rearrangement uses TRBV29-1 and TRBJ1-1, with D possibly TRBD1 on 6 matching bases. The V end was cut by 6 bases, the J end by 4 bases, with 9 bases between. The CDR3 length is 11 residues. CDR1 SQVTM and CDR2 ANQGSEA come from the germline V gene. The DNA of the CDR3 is TGCAGCGTACAGGGAAGCACTGAAGCTTTCTTT. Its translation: CSVQGSTEAFF.

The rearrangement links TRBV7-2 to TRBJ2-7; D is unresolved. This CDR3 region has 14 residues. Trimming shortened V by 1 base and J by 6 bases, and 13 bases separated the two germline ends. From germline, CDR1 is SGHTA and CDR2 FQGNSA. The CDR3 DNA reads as TGTGCCAGCAGCTTAGTGGCAGGCTCGGGCGAGCAGTACTTC. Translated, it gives CASSLVAGSGEQYF.

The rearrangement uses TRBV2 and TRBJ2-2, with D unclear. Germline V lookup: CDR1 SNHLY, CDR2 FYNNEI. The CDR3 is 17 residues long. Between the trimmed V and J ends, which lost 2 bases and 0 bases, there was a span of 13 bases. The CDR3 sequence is CASSEPAPTTNTGELFF. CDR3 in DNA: TGTGCCAGCAGTGAACCTGCACCAACGACGAACACCGGGGAGCTGTTTTTT.

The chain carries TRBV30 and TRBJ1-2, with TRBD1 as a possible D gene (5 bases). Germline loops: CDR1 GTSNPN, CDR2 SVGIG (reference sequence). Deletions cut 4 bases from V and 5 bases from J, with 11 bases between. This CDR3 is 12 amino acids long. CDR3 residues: CAWNRGRYGYTF. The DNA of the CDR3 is TGTGCCTGGAATCGGGGACGATATGGCTACACCTTC.

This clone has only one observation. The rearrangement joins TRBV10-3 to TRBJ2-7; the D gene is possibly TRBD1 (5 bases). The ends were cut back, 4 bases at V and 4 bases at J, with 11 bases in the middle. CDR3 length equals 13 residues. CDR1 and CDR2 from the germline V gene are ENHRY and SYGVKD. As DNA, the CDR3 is TGTGCCATCAGTGGAAGGGGCGGATACGAGCAGTACTTC. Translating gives CAISGRGGYEQYF.

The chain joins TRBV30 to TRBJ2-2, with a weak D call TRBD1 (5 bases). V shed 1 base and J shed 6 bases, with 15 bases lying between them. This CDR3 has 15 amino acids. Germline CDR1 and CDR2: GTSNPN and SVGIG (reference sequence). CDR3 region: CAWSASGLMAGELFF. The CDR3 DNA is TGTGCCTGGAGTGCGTCAGGGTTGATGGCCGGGGAGCTGTTTTTT.

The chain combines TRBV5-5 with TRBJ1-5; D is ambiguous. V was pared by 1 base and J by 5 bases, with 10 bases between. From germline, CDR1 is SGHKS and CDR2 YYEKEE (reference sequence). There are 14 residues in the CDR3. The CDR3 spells CASSLYEGYQPQHF. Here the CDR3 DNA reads TGTGCCAGCAGCTTGTATGAAGGGTATCAGCCCCAGCATTTT.

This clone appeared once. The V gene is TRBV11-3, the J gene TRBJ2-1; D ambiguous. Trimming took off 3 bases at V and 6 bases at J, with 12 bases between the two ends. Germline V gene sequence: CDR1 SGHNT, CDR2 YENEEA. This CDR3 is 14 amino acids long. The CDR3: CASSFEALSNEQFF. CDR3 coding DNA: TGTGCCAGCAGCTTCGAGGCCCTATCCAATGAGCAGTTCTTC.